A single sample gave rise to the 27 T cell receptor beta chains below, sequenced in a study of T cells in Graves' hyperthyroidism and ophthalmopathy. Researchers took RNA transcripts and amplified the TCR beta CDR3 regions from them. Carried out on the TCR CDR3, a first-round RT-PCR used the HTBI primer set. One entry per CDR3 protein, called by TCRdb with MiXCR from the multiplex PCR reads. Of around 480,000 distinct CDR3 sequences in the sample, approximately 14% were seen once. The sequenced material came from blood. These receptor sequences come from a woman under 30 with Graves' hyperthyroidism.

This clonotype was found many times. The chain carries TRBV7-3 and TRBJ2-1; tentative D call: TRBD1 (5 bases). V was cut by 5 bases and J by 9 bases, with 17 bases left in between. The CDR3 runs 14 residues. Germline CDR1 SGHTA, CDR2 FQGTGA. As DNA, the CDR3 is TGTGCCAGCAGCAATTCATCAGGGTTTGGTGAGCAGTTCTTC. This gives the protein CASSNSSGFGEQFF.

This clonotype was detected ten times or more. The V and J genes are TRBV7-2 and TRBJ2-3; 14 bases line up with TRBD2. The V and J ends lost 1 base and 9 bases, in that order; junction bases with no gene match: 3. Germline values: CDR1 SGHTA, CDR2 FQGNSA. The CDR3 runs to 15 residues. The CDR3 spells CASSLGGTSGRTQYF. In DNA form, the CDR3 reads TGTGCCAGCAGCTTAGGGGGGACTAGCGGGAGAACGCAGTATTTT.

This clonotype has ten or more counts. The V and J genes are TRBV12-5 and TRBJ1-1, with D unresolved. The germline gives CDR1 LGHNT, CDR2 FRNRAP. V lost 9 bases, J lost 3 bases, and 8 bases lay in between. This CDR3 spans 11 amino acids. CDR3 amino acids: CASQADTEAFF. CDR3 bases: TGTGCTAGCCAGGCGGACACTGAAGCTTTCTTT.

This clonotype has ten or more counts. The chain couples TRBV11-2 to TRBJ2-3; 13 bases match TRBD2. Germline lookup yields CDR1 SGHAT and CDR2 FQNNGV. This CDR3 contains 18 residues. The J segment lost 2 bases and the V segment lost 1 base, leaving 6 bases of the junction unmatched. The CDR3 DNA sequence: TGTGCCAGCAGCTTAGCCTGGACTAGCGGGGGTCTCACAGATACGCAGTATTTT. Translated: CASSLAWTSGGLTDTQYF.

Ten or more counts support this clonotype. The genes are TRBV20-1 and TRBJ1-1; D is perhaps TRBD1 (5 bases). The V gene lost 7 bases and the J gene lost 0 bases, with 12 bases spanning the gap. The V gene's germline CDR1 is DFQATT and CDR2 SNEGSKA (reference sequence). There are 13 residues in the CDR3. The DNA of the CDR3 is TGCAGTGGACAGCCAAACTTGAACACTGAAGCTTTCTTT. As protein: CSGQPNLNTEAFF.

The gene calls are TRBV10-3 and TRBJ2-7, with TRBD2 matching 7 bases. CDR3 length equals 13 residues. Germline V gene lookup returns CDR1 ENHRY and CDR2 SYGVKD. Trimming cost V 7 bases and J 6 bases; bases outside gene matches: 9. CDR3 DNA: TGTGCCATCAAGCGGACGGGGGGTTCCGAGCAGTACGTC. It codes for CAIKRTGGSEQYV.

The sample holds many counts of this clonotype. Here the CDR3 reads CASSPLETGSEAFF. In DNA, the CDR3 is TGTGCCAGCAGCCCGTTAGAGACAGGGTCTGAAGCTTTCTTT. The rearrangement uses TRBV3-1 and TRBJ1-1; 7 bases map to TRBD1. With 4 bases clipped from V and 6 bases from J, the junction kept 8 bases outside the gene matches. The germline gives CDR1 LGHDT, CDR2 YNNKEL (reference sequence). The CDR3 covers 14 residues. Complete variable domain (other parts from reference TRBV3-1 and TRBJ1-1): DTAVSQTPKYLVTQMGNDKSIKCEQNLGHDTMYWYKQDSKKFLKIMFSYNNKELIINETVPNRFSPKSPDKAHLNLHINSLELGDSAVYFCASSPLETGSEAFFGQGTRLTVV.

V usage is TRBV20-1 and J usage is TRBJ2-7; D unresolved. The CDR3 has 14 amino acids. Germline CDR1 and CDR2: DFQATT and SNEGSKA (reference sequence). Trimming removed 0 bases at V and 2 bases at J, with 11 bases between. The CDR3 bases are TGCAGTGCTAGAGACCGTAATTTAGCCTACGAGCAGTACTTC. It specifies CSARDRNLAYEQYF.

Details on this clonotype: A much larger clone lies a single base off, so this may be a read error. CDR3 in DNA: TGTGCCAGTAGAACAGAGTTAAGGAGGGCTGAAGCTTTCTTT. Translation: CASRTELRRAEAFF. The chain uses TRBV19 and TRBJ1-1; no clear D. The V gene's germline CDR1 is LNHDA and CDR2 SQIVND (reference sequence). This CDR3 contains 14 residues. Trimming cost V 6 bases and J 6 bases, with 17 bases left between them.

This clonotype was picked up a small number of times. The rearrangement joins TRBV20-1 to TRBJ2-3, with D perhaps TRBD1 or TRBD2 (5 bases each). V was pared by 5 bases and J by 2 bases, with 11 bases between. From germline, CDR1 is DFQATT and CDR2 SNEGSKA (reference sequence). There are 13 residues in the CDR3. CDR3 loop: CSAHRGDTDTQYF. Here the CDR3 DNA reads TGCAGTGCTCATAGAGGGGACACAGATACGCAGTATTTT.

This clonotype was counted a few times. This sequence may be a read error, since a much larger clone differs from it by one base. Given the absence of the conserved phenylalanine or tryptophan at the CDR3 end, a read error is likely. This chain uses TRBV12-3 or TRBV12-4 with TRBJ2-1; D perhaps matches TRBD2 (6 bases). V shed 2 bases and J shed 0 bases, with 11 bases lying between them. CDR3 size: 16 residues. The CDR3 spells CASSLRSSASYNEQFS. In DNA, the CDR3 is TGTGCCAGCAGTTTAAGGTCTAGCGCCTCCTACAATGAGCAGTTCTCC.

At least ten counts were recorded for this clonotype. The chain recombines TRBV12-5 with TRBJ2-3, with 7 bases aligning to TRBD1. V was clipped by 3 bases and J by 4 bases; unmatched bases: 7. Per the germline V gene, CDR1 is LGHNT and CDR2 is FRNRAP. This CDR3 comprises 15 residues. The chain's CDR3 is CASGFITGVPDTQYF. The CDR3 bases are TGTGCTAGTGGTTTTATCACAGGGGTACCAGATACGCAGTATTTT.

By its share, this clonotype is medium-sized. The V call is TRBV11-2, the J call TRBJ1-1; 7 positions match TRBD1. The J segment lost 0 bases and the V segment lost 5 bases, leaving 9 bases of the junction unmatched. Germline V gene data show CDR1 as SGHAT and CDR2 as FQNNGV. The CDR3 extends over 16 amino acids. Here the CDR3 reads CASSVGTALMNTEAFF. Here the CDR3 DNA reads TGTGCCAGCAGCGTCGGGACAGCCCTGATGAACACTGAAGCTTTCTTT.

This clonotype was seen ten or more times. The rearrangement links TRBV19 to TRBJ2-7; D perhaps matches TRBD2 (7 bases). Germline V lookup: CDR1 LNHDA, CDR2 SQIVND (reference sequence). The germline V and J ends were trimmed by 5 bases and 3 bases, with 11 bases remaining between them. This CDR3 comprises 13 residues. This CDR3 reads CASSRGAYYEQYF. The CDR3 nucleotides read TGTGCCAGTAGTCGGGGGGCATACTACGAGCAGTACTTC.

In this sample, this clonotype turned up many times. The chain recombines TRBV20-1 with TRBJ2-1, with 8 positions matching TRBD2. This CDR3 has 16 amino acids. J gave up 5 bases and V 3 bases, and 12 bases lay outside the gene matches. Germline-derived CDR1 and CDR2 are DFQATT and SNEGSKA (reference sequence). CDR3 protein: CSARAPAGAWNNEQFF. The CDR3 bases are TGCAGTGCTAGGGCCCCAGCGGGAGCGTGGAACAATGAGCAGTTCTTC.

The chain has TRBV6-5 and TRBJ2-7, with D tentatively TRBD1 (6 bases). Germline V CDR1 and CDR2: MNHEY, SVGAGI. This CDR3 has 13 amino acids. V was cut by 7 bases and J by 0 bases, with 10 bases left in between. CDR3 DNA sequence: TGTGCCAGCAACCACAGGGTCTCCTACGAGCAGTACTTC. Translating it yields CASNHRVSYEQYF.

This clonotype was seen ten or more times. The chain uses TRBV19 and TRBJ2-5, with D perhaps matching TRBD2 (6 bases). Germline V lookup: CDR1 LNHDA, CDR2 SQIVND (reference sequence). V dropped 8 bases and J dropped 4 bases, with 14 bases sitting between them. The CDR3 has 13 amino acids. CDR3 nucleotides: TGTGCCAGTTCCCCGACTAGACGAGAGACCCAGTACTTC. Residues: CASSPTRRETQYF.

The chain is built from TRBV2 and TRBJ2-5; 13 bases match TRBD2. V lost 4 bases and J lost 5; bases outside the gene matches: 7. Germline V gene lookup returns CDR1 SNHLY and CDR2 FYNNEI. The CDR3 contains 16 residues. The CDR3 protein is CASSATSGRAWETQYF. CDR3 coding DNA: TGTGCCAGCAGTGCCACTAGCGGGAGGGCCTGGGAGACCCAGTACTTC.

J is TRBJ1-1 and V is TRBV6-2 or TRBV6-3; 8 bases agree with TRBD1. There are 14 residues in the CDR3. Germline V lookup: CDR1 MNHEY, CDR2 SVGEGT. The V segment lost 5 bases and the J segment 1 base; nucleotides outside the gene matches: 3. This CDR3 is CASSSRGQNTEAFF. In DNA, the CDR3 is TGTGCCAGCAGTAGCAGGGGGCAGAACACTGAAGCTTTCTTT.

This clonotype was seen only a few times. The rearrangement links TRBV3-1 to TRBJ2-7; D unresolved. Germline loops: CDR1 LGHDT, CDR2 YNNKEL (reference sequence). The V end lost 4 bases, the J end lost 7 bases, and 14 bases lay between the germline ends. This CDR3 spans 13 amino acids. The CDR3 protein is CASSLTTIWEQYF. The DNA for the CDR3 is TGTGCCAGCAGCCTGACCACCATCTGGGAGCAGTACTTC.

The sample holds many counts of this clonotype. The chain links TRBV5-1 to TRBJ1-1; D uncertain. CDR3 length equals 13 residues. The V end was cut by 4 bases, the J end by 0 bases, with 7 bases between. The germline CDR1 and CDR2 sequences are SGHRS and YFSETQ. In nucleotides, the CDR3 is TGCGCCAGCAGCGCTAAGGTGAACACTGAAGCTTTCTTT. Translation: CASSAKVNTEAFF.

This clonotype was counted ten times or more. The chain recombines TRBV28 with TRBJ2-7; D gene ambiguous. Germline CDR1 is MDHEN and CDR2 is SYDVKM. The CDR3 extends over 12 amino acids. V lost 6 bases and J 7 bases, leaving 13 bases between the germline ends. Here the CDR3 reads CASSQYAREQYF. Here the CDR3 DNA reads TGTGCCAGCAGCCAATACGCCAGGGAGCAGTACTTC.

This clonotype showed up just a few times. The V call is TRBV10-3, the J call TRBJ1-1; D is unclear. The V gene's germline CDR1 is ENHRY and CDR2 SYGVKD. Trimming stripped 7 bases from V and 0 bases from J, with 6 bases between. This CDR3 spans 12 amino acids. The CDR3 here is CAINALNTEAFF. The CDR3 bases are TGTGCCATCAACGCCTTGAACACTGAAGCTTTCTTT.

This clonotype showed up just a few times. A much larger clone lies a single base off, so this may be a read error. The chain joins TRBV11-2 to TRBJ2-1, with D tentatively TRBD1 (6 bases). The germline CDR1 and CDR2 sequences are SGHAT and FQNNGV. There are 15 residues in the CDR3. The chain's CDR3 is CASSLDGKGDNGQFF. CDR3 bases: TGTGCCAGCAGCTTAGACGGGAAGGGGGACAATGGGCAGTTCTTC.

This clonotype was seen only a few times. The chain combines TRBV7-2 with TRBJ1-3; 9 bases match TRBD1. This CDR3 is built from 15 residues. Trimming at V came to 1 base and at J to 2 bases, leaving 0 bases not matched to a gene. CDR1 and CDR2 (germline): SGHTA, FQGNSA. This CDR3 reads CASSLGTGAGNTIYF. DNA for the CDR3: TGTGCCAGCAGCTTAGGGACAGGGGCTGGAAACACCATATATTTT.

This clonotype was observed at least ten times. The J gene is TRBJ1-1, the V gene TRBV27; D gene ambiguous. The CDR3 spans 14 residues. Germline V CDR1 and CDR2: MNHEY, SMNVEV (reference sequence). V was cut by 2 bases and J by 0 bases, with 7 bases left in between. CDR3 DNA: TGTGCCAGCAGTTTAACAGCTATGAACACTGAAGCTTTCTTT. Protein: CASSLTAMNTEAFF.

This clonotype occurred many times. This chain connects TRBV10-3 to TRBJ2-1; the match to TRBD1 covers 7 bases. In germline, CDR1 is ENHRY, CDR2 SYGVKD. The CDR3 extends over 13 amino acids. This chain's CDR3 is CAGRDSTYNEQFF. The CDR3, as DNA: TGTGCGGGCCGGGACAGCACCTACAATGAGCAGTTCTTC.